The 32 T cell receptor beta chains below all came from one sample that was sequenced in a study of cytomegalovirus exposure and HLA in healthy donors. The PCR ran on 60 Vbeta and 13 Jbeta primers. The assay was immunoSEQ multiplex PCR, and TCRdb's table has in-frame clones only and misses some. The table includes more than 95,000 clones, around 10% detected once. Specimen: PBMCs. The origin of the receptors is a man between 35 and 55 years old in good health and CMV-seropositive.

This clone came up a few times. V gene TRBV7-9 combines with J gene TRBJ1-2; D is undetermined. Trimming pared 5 bases from V and 7 bases from J, leaving 14 bases between. Germline CDR1 reads SEHNR; CDR2 reads FQNEAQ (reference sequence). CDR3 length: 13 residues. The DNA for the CDR3 is TGTGCCAGCAGCCCGGGCATTGAGGGTGGCTACACCTTC. Amino acid sequence: CASSPGIEGGYTF.

This rearrangement joins TRBV28 to TRBJ2-7; 10 nucleotides agree with TRBD2. V shed 5 bases, J shed 2 bases, and the junction held 12 bases outside the gene matches. Germline V gene sequence: CDR1 MDHEN, CDR2 SYDVKM. The CDR3 sequence is 17 residues long. Written as DNA, the CDR3 is TGTGCCAGCAGTCTAGCATTGGTAGCGGGAGGAACCTACGAGCAGTACTTC. Translating gives CASSLALVAGGTYEQYF.

V and J are TRBV7-6 and TRBJ2-2; weak D call: TRBD2 (6 bases). This CDR3 spans 16 amino acids. The V and J ends lost 3 bases and 3 bases respectively, with 14 bases between them. Germline V gene lookup returns CDR1 SGHVS and CDR2 FNYEAQ. The chain's CDR3 is CASSLGGSLHTGELFF. CDR3 bases: TGTGCCAGCAGCTTGGGGGGTAGTCTTCACACCGGGGAGCTGTTTTTT.

This clone was recorded a few times. The germline gene is not matched at one end of the junction; a read error may be the cause. The chain is built from TRBV6-4 and TRBJ1-5, with no clear D. The germline CDR1 and CDR2 sequences are MRHNA and SNTAGT. This CDR3 comprises 13 residues. The DNA of the CDR3 is TGTGCCAGAAGTGAGGATAGCAATCAGCACCAGCATTTT. Translated, it gives CARSEDSNQHQHF.

This clone was counted between two and nine times. The rearrangement joins TRBV4-2 to TRBJ2-2; 12 bases line up with TRBD2. Losses at the gene ends were 4 bases for V and 4 bases for J; bases not matched to a gene: 4. Germline V gene sequence: CDR1 LGHNA, CDR2 YNFKEQ. This CDR3 spans 16 amino acids. Here the CDR3 DNA reads TGTGCCAGCAGCCCGACTAGCGGGAGTTTCACCGGGGAGCTGTTTTTT. Residues: CASSPTSGSFTGELFF.

V is TRBV5-6 and J is TRBJ2-1; TRBD2 might be the D (5 bases). Deletions cut 6 bases from V and 9 bases from J, with 10 bases between. This CDR3 spans 11 amino acids. CDR1 and CDR2 from the germline V gene are SGHDT and YYEEEE. CDR3 protein: CASNLGSEQFF. The CDR3 bases are TGTGCCAGCAACTTAGGGAGTGAGCAGTTCTTC. Based on the CDR3 plus reference TRBV5-6 and TRBJ2-1, the full variable domain is DAGVTQSPTHLIKTRGQQVTLRCSPKSGHDTVSWYQQALGQGPQFIFQYYEEEERQRGNFPDRFSGHQFPNYSSELNVNALLLGDSALYLCASNLGSEQFFGPGTRLTVL.

CDR3 loop: CSTSTGDSYEQYF. The CDR3 DNA follows: TGCAGCACTTCGACAGGGGATTCCTACGAGCAGTACTTC. The rearrangement joins TRBV29-1 to TRBJ2-7; 8 bases agree with TRBD1. The trim removed 8 bases at V and 1 base at J, leaving 7 bases unmatched. The CDR3 has 13 amino acids. Germline V lookup: CDR1 SQVTM, CDR2 ANQGSEA.

J is TRBJ2-7 and V is TRBV5-5; D uncertain. Trimming removed 2 bases at V and 2 bases at J, with 8 bases between. The length of the CDR3 is 13 residues. CDR1 and CDR2 (germline): SGHKS, YYEKEE (reference sequence). DNA for the CDR3: TGTGCCAGCAGCTTCCAAGCCACCTACGAGCAGTACTTC. Translated: CASSFQATYEQYF. Using reference TRBV5-5 and TRBJ2-7 for the parts outside the CDR3, the full variable domain is DAGVTQSPTHLIKTRGQQVTLRCSPISGHKSVSWYQQVLGQGPQFIFQYYEKEERGRGNFPDRFSARQFPNYSSELNVNALLLGDSALYLCASSFQATYEQYFGPGTRLTVT.

This sequence joins TRBV7-2 and TRBJ2-2; TRBD1 is a possible D gene (6 bases). Germline CDR1 and CDR2: SGHTA and FQGNSA. The CDR3 loop spans 14 amino acids. V was trimmed by 3 bases and J by 1 base, leaving 6 bases between them. The CDR3 nucleotides are TGTGCCAGCAGCTTCAGGGGGAACACCGGGGAGCTGTTTTTT. It encodes CASSFRGNTGELFF.

V usage is TRBV19 and J usage is TRBJ2-7, with TRBD1 matching over 9 bases. This CDR3 region has 15 residues. CDR1 and CDR2 from the germline V gene are LNHDA and SQIVND (reference sequence). V shed 3 bases and J 2 bases; nucleotides not matched to a gene: 5. The CDR3 DNA reads TGTGCCAGTAGTATCGCGGGACAGGGCACCTACGAGCAGTACTTC. The encoded protein is CASSIAGQGTYEQYF.

This clone was detected many times. CDR3 sequence reads: CASSFDRGRGNQPQHF. The CDR3 DNA reads TGTGCCAGCAGTTTTGACAGGGGCAGGGGCAATCAGCCCCAGCATTTT. This chain links TRBV28 with TRBJ1-5; 8 nucleotides agree with TRBD1. The CDR3 has 16 residues. Germline-derived CDR1 and CDR2 are MDHEN and SYDVKM. V lost 3 bases, J lost 2 bases, and 6 bases stayed unmatched.

This chain links TRBV27 with TRBJ2-3, with TRBD1 matching 7 bases. V lost 9 bases and J lost 0; bases outside the gene matches: 12. The length of the CDR3 is 16 residues. CDR1 is MNHEY, CDR2 SMNVEV, per germline (reference sequence). DNA of the CDR3: TGTGCCAGTAGAAGACTGGGACAGAAAAGCACAGATACGCAGTATTTT. Translated, it gives CASRRLGQKSTDTQYF.

The rearrangement uses TRBV25-1 and TRBJ2-7, with 11 bases that match TRBD2. CDR1 is MGHDK and CDR2 is SYGVNS in the germline V gene. The CDR3 runs to 18 residues. V shed 2 bases, J shed 0 bases, and the junction held 9 bases outside the gene matches. CDR3 in DNA: TGTGCCAGCAGTGAACGGGTTAGCGGGAGGGAGAGCTCCTACGAGCAGTACTTC. Its translation: CASSERVSGRESSYEQYF.

The chain uses TRBV6-1 and TRBJ2-5; D possibly corresponds to TRBD2 (7 bases). Germline lookup yields CDR1 MNHNS and CDR2 SASEGT. The V end lost 3 bases, the J end lost 6 bases, and 14 bases lay between the germline ends. CDR3 length: 14 residues. The CDR3 DNA sequence: TGTGCCAGCAGTGATGAGGGGGGGGTTCAGACCCAGTACTTC. It specifies CASSDEGGVQTQYF.

This chain links TRBV28 with TRBJ2-7, with TRBD1 as a possible D gene (6 bases). The CDR3 loop spans 15 amino acids. V shed 4 bases and J shed 0 bases, with 13 bases lying between them. The germline V gene encodes CDR1 MDHEN and CDR2 SYDVKM. This CDR3 is CASSSSGVDSYEQYF. The CDR3 DNA follows: TGTGCCAGCAGTTCGTCAGGGGTCGACTCCTACGAGCAGTACTTC.

This clone appeared a few times. This chain links TRBV5-4 with TRBJ2-1; tentatively, D is TRBD1 (6 bases). Between the trimmed V and J ends, which lost 4 bases and 0 bases, there was a span of 17 bases. The CDR3 extends over 17 amino acids. Looked up from germline, CDR1 is SGHNT and CDR2 is YYREEE (reference sequence). The chain's CDR3 is CASSLLRGTSSYNEQFF. The CDR3 DNA reads TGTGCCAGCAGCCTACTAAGGGGGACAAGCTCCTACAATGAGCAGTTCTTC. The whole variable domain, filled in from reference TRBV5-4 and TRBJ2-1, reads ETGVTQSPTHLIKTRGQQVTLRCSSQSGHNTVSWYQQALGQGPQFIFQYYREEENGRGNFPPRFSGLQFPNYSSELNVNALELDDSALYLCASSLLRGTSSYNEQFFGPGTRLTVL.

The rearrangement joins TRBV6-5 to TRBJ2-7, with TRBD2 identical over 8 bases. After removal of 2 bases from V and 3 bases from J, the junction contained 6 bases not matched to a gene. Germline values: CDR1 MNHEY, CDR2 SVGAGI. The CDR3 is made up of 15 amino acids. The DNA of the CDR3 is TGTGCCAGCAGTTACAGCGGGAGTACGGGCTACGAGCAGTACTTC. It translates to CASSYSGSTGYEQYF.

The J gene is TRBJ2-1, the V gene TRBV5-1; D uncertain. This CDR3 has 14 residues. V was clipped by 1 base and J by 3 bases, with 8 bases between them. Germline CDR1 and CDR2: SGHRS and YFSETQ. CDR3 DNA: TGCGCCAGCAGCTTGTCAGATCTCTACAATGAGCAGTTCTTC. This translates into CASSLSDLYNEQFF.

The genes are TRBV5-6 and TRBJ2-7; 7 bases fit TRBD2. CDR1 SGHDT and CDR2 YYEEEE come from the germline V gene. The CDR3 totals 15 residues. Trimming removed 1 base from V and 4 bases from J; junction bases left unmatched: 8. The CDR3 DNA is TGTGCCAGCAGCTTGCGCGGGAGAATGATGTACGAGCAGTACTTC. Protein sequence: CASSLRGRMMYEQYF.

V is TRBV5-1 and J is TRBJ2-2, with D perhaps matching TRBD2 (6 bases). Trimming removed 5 bases at V and 2 bases at J, with 10 bases between. CDR3 length: 14 amino acids. Germline CDR1 is SGHRS and CDR2 is YFSETQ. CDR3 amino acids: CASRAGLNTGELFF. The DNA of the CDR3 is TGCGCCAGCAGGGCTGGACTAAACACCGGGGAGCTGTTTTTT.

This clone was found a few times. J is TRBJ2-3 and V is TRBV4-1; no clear D. This CDR3 region has 15 residues. Looked up from germline, CDR1 is MGHRA and CDR2 is YSYEKL. The V end was cut by 4 bases, the J end by 0 bases, with 11 bases between. Written as DNA, the CDR3 is TGCGCCAGCAGCCTACTCCCTACTAGCACAGATACGCAGTATTTT. This codes for CASSLLPTSTDTQYF.

The table lists this clone with a few counts. This sequence joins TRBV6-1 and TRBJ1-5; D ambiguous. CDR1 is MNHNS and CDR2 is SASEGT in the germline V gene. This CDR3 is 13 amino acids long. The ends were cut back, 2 bases at V and 7 bases at J, with 9 bases in the middle. This CDR3 is CASSERERQPQHF. The CDR3 DNA sequence: TGTGCCAGCAGTGAAAGAGAGAGACAGCCCCAGCATTTT.

This clone came up a few times. V gene TRBV19 combines with J gene TRBJ2-7; the D gene is possibly TRBD2 (6 bases). The V end lost 4 bases, the J end lost 3 bases, and 10 bases lay between the germline ends. CDR1 is LNHDA, CDR2 SQIVND, per germline (reference sequence). The CDR3 contains 13 residues. The CDR3 DNA reads TGTGCCAGTAGTAACCGGGGGTTCTACGAGCAGTACTTC. This gives the protein CASSNRGFYEQYF.

This clone was detected only a few times. Other DNA sequences in the same sample also yield this CDR3. The V gene is TRBV5-6, the J gene TRBJ2-1; D possibly corresponds to TRBD1 (5 bases). The germline V gene encodes CDR1 SGHDT and CDR2 YYEEEE. Trimming removed 0 bases from V and 8 bases from J, with 6 bases in between. This CDR3 has 12 residues. CDR3 protein: CASSLGGYEQFF. CDR3 nucleotides: TGTGCCAGCAGCTTGGGGGGCTATGAGCAGTTCTTC.

This clone has just a few counts. Written as DNA, the CDR3 is TGTGCCTGGAGTGTTGGCGGTCGGGGGCAGTTCTTC. Translating gives CAWSVGGRGQFF. The V call is TRBV30, the J call TRBJ2-1, with a possible D match to TRBD2 (5 bases). The CDR3 consists of 12 residues. V was pared by 0 bases and J by 12 bases, with 12 bases between. CDR1 GTSNPN and CDR2 SVGIG come from the germline V gene (reference sequence).

This clone was detected ten times or more. This chain uses TRBV5-4 with TRBJ2-2; TRBD2 agrees at 9 bases. CDR3 length equals 15 residues. The germline gives CDR1 SGHNT, CDR2 YYREEE (reference sequence). The V gene end was trimmed by 0 bases and the J gene end by 7 bases; junction bases not matched to a gene: 4. The CDR3 loop reads CASSLDGLAIGELFF. CDR3 nucleotide sequence: TGTGCCAGCAGCTTGGATGGACTAGCGATCGGGGAGCTGTTTTTT.

This clone was found a few times. In DNA, the CDR3 is TGTGCCAGCAGCGTTACCGGGTCCGAGACCCAGTACTTC. It encodes CASSVTGSETQYF. The rearrangement joins TRBV7-3 to TRBJ2-5; D ambiguous. The CDR3 is 13 residues long. Germline V gene lookup returns CDR1 SGHTA and CDR2 FQGTGA. Trimming pared 5 bases from V and 5 bases from J, leaving 12 bases between.

The chain has TRBV11-3 and TRBJ1-3, with D possibly being TRBD1 (6 bases). Germline loops: CDR1 SGHNT, CDR2 YENEEA. This CDR3 has 16 residues. The ends were cut back, 6 bases at V and 2 bases at J, with 17 bases in the middle. CDR3 sequence: CASSRQEELAGNTIYF. In nucleotides, the CDR3 is TGTGCCAGCAGTCGACAGGAGGAGTTGGCTGGAAACACCATATATTTT.

This clone was picked up a small number of times. The rearrangement joins TRBV5-1 to TRBJ2-1, with 7 bases aligning to TRBD1. Germline V CDR1 and CDR2: SGHRS, YFSETQ. This CDR3 region has 13 residues. V lost 2 bases and J lost 5; bases outside the gene matches: 1. This chain's CDR3 is CASSLTGDNEQFF. For the CDR3, the DNA is TGCGCCAGCAGCTTAACAGGGGACAATGAGCAGTTCTTC.

This clone appeared a few times. The chain carries TRBV6-5 and TRBJ2-7; possibly TRBD1 for D (5 bases). Trimming cost V 5 bases and J 3 bases, with 11 bases left between them. The CDR3 runs to 13 residues. Germline V gene sequence: CDR1 MNHEY, CDR2 SVGAGI. CDR3 sequence reads: CASSRQRNYEQYF. CDR3 DNA sequence: TGTGCCAGCAGTCGACAGAGAAACTACGAGCAGTACTTC.

In its sample, this clone was seen a few times. V usage is TRBV2 and J usage is TRBJ1-5; D is ambiguous. V was pared by 8 bases and J by 2 bases, with 13 bases between. The CDR3 is 14 amino acids. CDR1 SNHLY and CDR2 FYNNEI come from the germline V gene. CDR3 loop: CASESGLGNQPQHF. As DNA, the CDR3 is TGTGCCAGCGAATCCGGACTTGGCAATCAGCCCCAGCATTTT. The whole variable domain, remainder taken from reference TRBV2 and TRBJ1-5, is EPEVTQTPSHQVTQMGQEVILRCVPISNHLYFYWYRQILGQKVEFLVSFYNNEISEKSEIFDDQFSVERPDGSNFTLKIRSTKLEDSAMYFCASESGLGNQPQHFGDGTRLSIL.

This clone has only a few counts. The V call is TRBV29-1, the J call TRBJ2-5, with 12 bases aligning to TRBD2. Germline V gene data show CDR1 as SQVTM and CDR2 as ANQGSEA. The CDR3 spans 15 residues. V was pared by 4 bases and J by 4 bases, with 7 bases of the junction left unmatched. The CDR3, as DNA: TGCAGCGTTGCCCCCTCTAGCGGGAGGGGAGAGACCCAGTACTTC. Translation: CSVAPSSGRGETQYF. Full variable domain (rest looked up from reference TRBV29-1 and TRBJ2-5): SAVISQKPSRDICQRGTSLTIQCQVDSQVTMMFWYRQQPGQSLTLIATANQGSEATYESGFVIDKFPISRPNLTFSTLTVSNMSPEDSSIYLCSVAPSSGRGETQYFGPGTRLLVL.